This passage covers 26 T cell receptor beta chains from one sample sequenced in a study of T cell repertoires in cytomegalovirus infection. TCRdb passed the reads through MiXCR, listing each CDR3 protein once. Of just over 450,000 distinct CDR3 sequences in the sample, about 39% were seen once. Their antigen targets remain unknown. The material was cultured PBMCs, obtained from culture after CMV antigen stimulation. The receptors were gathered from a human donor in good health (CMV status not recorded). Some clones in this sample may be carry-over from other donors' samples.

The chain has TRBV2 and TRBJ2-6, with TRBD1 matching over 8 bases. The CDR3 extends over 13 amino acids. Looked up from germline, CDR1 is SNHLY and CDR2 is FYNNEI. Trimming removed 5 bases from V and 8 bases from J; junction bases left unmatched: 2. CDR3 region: CASSRTGTNVLTF. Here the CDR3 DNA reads TGTGCCAGCAGTCGGACAGGGACCAACGTCCTGACTTTC.

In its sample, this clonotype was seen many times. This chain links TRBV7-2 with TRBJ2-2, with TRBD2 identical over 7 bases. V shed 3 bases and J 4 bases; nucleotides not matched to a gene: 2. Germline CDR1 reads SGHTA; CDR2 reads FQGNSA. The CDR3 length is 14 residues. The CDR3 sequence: CASSFSGRTGELFF. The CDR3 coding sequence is TGTGCCAGCAGCTTTAGCGGGCGCACCGGGGAGCTGTTTTTT.

The CDR3 region is CASSQGKGQAVNFGYTF. CDR3 DNA: TGCGCCAGCAGCCAAGGAAAGGGTCAGGCCGTAAATTTTGGCTACACCTTC. This rearrangement joins TRBV4-1 to TRBJ1-2; unclear D gene. V lost 1 base and J 7 bases, leaving 22 bases between the germline ends. The CDR3 has 17 amino acids. Germline V gives CDR1 MGHRA, CDR2 YSYEKL.

The CDR3 is CASSLARGNYEQYF. CDR3 DNA: TGTGCCAGCAGCTTAGCGCGCGGAAACTACGAGCAGTACTTC. The chain is built from TRBV7-2 and TRBJ2-7; D is unclear. The V end was cut by 0 bases, the J end by 3 bases, with 9 bases between. Germline-derived CDR1 and CDR2 are SGHTA and FQGNSA. The CDR3 loop spans 14 amino acids.

Here the CDR3 DNA reads TGTGCCAGCAGCTTTAAAACAGCAGATTACGAGCAGTACTTC. It yields the protein CASSFKTADYEQYF. The J gene is TRBJ2-7, the V gene TRBV7-9; unclear D gene. From germline, CDR1 is SEHNR and CDR2 FQNEAQ (reference sequence). The CDR3 length is 14 residues. Trimming stripped 3 bases from V and 4 bases from J, with 13 bases between.

The CDR3 region is CAISVRDGENEQFF. DNA for the CDR3: TGTGCCATCAGTGTCCGGGACGGGGAGAATGAGCAGTTCTTC. The gene calls are TRBV10-3 and TRBJ2-1; the D call may be TRBD1 or TRBD2 (5 bases each). Looked up from germline, CDR1 is ENHRY and CDR2 is SYGVKD. V shed 4 bases and J shed 7 bases, with 14 bases lying between them. This CDR3 contains 14 residues.

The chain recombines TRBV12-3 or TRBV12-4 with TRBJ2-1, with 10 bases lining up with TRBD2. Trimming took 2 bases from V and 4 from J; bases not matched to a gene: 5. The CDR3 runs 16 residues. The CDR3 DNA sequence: TGTGCCAGCAGTTTATACGCTAGCGGGGGATACAATGAGCAGTTCTTC. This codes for CASSLYASGGYNEQFF.

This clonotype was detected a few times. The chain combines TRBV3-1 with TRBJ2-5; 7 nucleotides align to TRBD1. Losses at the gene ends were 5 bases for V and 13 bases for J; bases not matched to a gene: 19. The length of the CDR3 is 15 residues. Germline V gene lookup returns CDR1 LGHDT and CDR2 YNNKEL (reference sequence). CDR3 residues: CASSYSDRTTKRRYF. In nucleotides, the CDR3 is TGTGCCAGCAGCTACTCGGACAGGACAACCAAGAGGAGGTACTTC.

The CDR3 reads CASSLGHRQGRYF. The CDR3 bases are TGTGCCAGCAGTTTGGGACACCGACAGGGTCGGTACTTC. The chain joins TRBV12-3 or TRBV12-4 to TRBJ2-7, with 7 bases that match TRBD1. The CDR3 extends over 13 amino acids. V dropped 3 bases and J dropped 12; count of bases not matched to a gene: 11.

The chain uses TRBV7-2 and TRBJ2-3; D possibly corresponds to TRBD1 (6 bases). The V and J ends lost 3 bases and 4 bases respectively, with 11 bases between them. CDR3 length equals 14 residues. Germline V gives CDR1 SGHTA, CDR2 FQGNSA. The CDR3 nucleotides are TGTGCCAGCAGCTTCACAAACAGGGCAGATACGCAGTATTTT. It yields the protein CASSFTNRADTQYF.

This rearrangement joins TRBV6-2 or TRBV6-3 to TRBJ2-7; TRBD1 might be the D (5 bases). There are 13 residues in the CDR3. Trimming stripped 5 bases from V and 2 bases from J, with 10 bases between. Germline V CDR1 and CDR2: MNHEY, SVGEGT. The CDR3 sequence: CASSNRLAYEQYF. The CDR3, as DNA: TGTGCCAGCAGTAACAGGTTGGCCTACGAGCAGTACTTC.

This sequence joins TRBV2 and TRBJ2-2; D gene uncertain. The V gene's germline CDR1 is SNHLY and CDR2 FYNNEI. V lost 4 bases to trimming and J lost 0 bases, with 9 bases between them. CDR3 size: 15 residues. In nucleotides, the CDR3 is TGTGCCAGCAGTGTGTACTCTCCGAACACCGGGGAGCTGTTTTTT. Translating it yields CASSVYSPNTGELFF. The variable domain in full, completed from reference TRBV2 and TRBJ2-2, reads EPEVTQTPSHQVTQMGQEVILRCVPISNHLYFYWYRQILGQKVEFLVSFYNNEISEKSEIFDDQFSVERPDGSNFTLKIRSTKLEDSAMYFCASSVYSPNTGELFFGEGSRLTVL.

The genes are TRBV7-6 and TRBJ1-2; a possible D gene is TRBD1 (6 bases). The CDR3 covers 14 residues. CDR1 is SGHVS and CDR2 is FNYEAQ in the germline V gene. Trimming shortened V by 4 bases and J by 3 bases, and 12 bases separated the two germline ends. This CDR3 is CASSSLQGYYGYTF. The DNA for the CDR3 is TGTGCCAGCAGCTCCCTACAGGGATACTATGGCTACACCTTC.

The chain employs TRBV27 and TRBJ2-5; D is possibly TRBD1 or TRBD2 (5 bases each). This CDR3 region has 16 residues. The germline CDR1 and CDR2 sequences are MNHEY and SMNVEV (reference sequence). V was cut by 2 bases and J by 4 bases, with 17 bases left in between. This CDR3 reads CASSLRGPLWSETQYF. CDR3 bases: TGTGCCAGCAGTTTACGGGGACCGCTCTGGTCAGAGACCCAGTACTTC.

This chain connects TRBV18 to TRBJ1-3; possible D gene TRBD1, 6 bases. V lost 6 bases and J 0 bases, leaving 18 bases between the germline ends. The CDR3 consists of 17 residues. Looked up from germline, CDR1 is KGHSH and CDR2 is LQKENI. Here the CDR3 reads CASSPDRSGVSGNTIYF. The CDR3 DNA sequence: TGTGCCAGCTCGCCCGATCGATCAGGGGTCTCTGGAAACACCATATATTTT. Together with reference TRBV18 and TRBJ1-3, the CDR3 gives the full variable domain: NAGVMQNPRHLVRRRGQEARLRCSPMKGHSHVYWYRQLPEEGLKFMVYLQKENIIDESGMPKERFSAEFPKEGPSILRIQQVVRGDSAAYFCASSPDRSGVSGNTIYFGEGSWLTVV.

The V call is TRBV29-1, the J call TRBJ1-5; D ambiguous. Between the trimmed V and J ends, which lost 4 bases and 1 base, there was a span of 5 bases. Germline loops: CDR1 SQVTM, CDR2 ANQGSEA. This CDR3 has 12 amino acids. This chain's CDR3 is CSVGWSNQPQHF. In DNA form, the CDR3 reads TGCAGCGTTGGGTGGAGCAATCAGCCCCAGCATTTT.

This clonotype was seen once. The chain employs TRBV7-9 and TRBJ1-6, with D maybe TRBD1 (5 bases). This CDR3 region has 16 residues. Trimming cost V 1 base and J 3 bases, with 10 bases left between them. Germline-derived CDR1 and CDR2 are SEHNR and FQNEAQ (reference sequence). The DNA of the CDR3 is TGTGCCAGCAGCTTAGAGTTTGGGGGCTATAATTCACCCCTCCACTTT. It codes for CASSLEFGGYNSPLHF.

The CDR3 loop reads CASSAVGEAGELFF. The DNA of the CDR3 is TGTGCCAGCAGCGCGGTTGGGGAGGCCGGGGAGCTGTTTTTT. The J gene is TRBJ2-2, the V gene TRBV5-4, with D perhaps matching TRBD2 (6 bases). Looked up from germline, CDR1 is SGHNT and CDR2 is YYREEE (reference sequence). Trimming pared 4 bases from V and 6 bases from J, leaving 13 bases between. CDR3 length equals 14 residues.

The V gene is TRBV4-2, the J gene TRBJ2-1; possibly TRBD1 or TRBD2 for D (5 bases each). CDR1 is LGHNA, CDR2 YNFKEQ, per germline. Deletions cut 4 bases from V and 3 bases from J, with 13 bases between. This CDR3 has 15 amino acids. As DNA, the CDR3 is TGTGCCAGCAGCCCCCCTTGGGGGATCTACAATGAGCAGTTCTTC. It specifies CASSPPWGIYNEQFF.

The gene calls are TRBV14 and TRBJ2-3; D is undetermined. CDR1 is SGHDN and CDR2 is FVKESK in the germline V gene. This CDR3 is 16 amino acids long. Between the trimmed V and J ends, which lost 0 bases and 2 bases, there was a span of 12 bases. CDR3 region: CASSQDAGLHTDTQYF. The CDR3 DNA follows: TGTGCCAGCAGCCAAGACGCCGGCCTACACACAGATACGCAGTATTTT. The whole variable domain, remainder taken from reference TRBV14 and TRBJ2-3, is EAGVTQFPSHSVIEKGQTVTLRCDPISGHDNLYWYRRVMGKEIKFLLHFVKESKQDESGMPNNRFLAERTGGTYSTLKVQPAELEDSGVYFCASSQDAGLHTDTQYFGPGTRLTVL.

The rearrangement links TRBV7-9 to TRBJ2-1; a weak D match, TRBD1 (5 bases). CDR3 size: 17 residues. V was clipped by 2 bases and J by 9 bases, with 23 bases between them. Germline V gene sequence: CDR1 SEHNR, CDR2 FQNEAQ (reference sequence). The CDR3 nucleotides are TGTGCCAGCAGCTTAACCGGTAGGGGAAACTTGGCTAGTGAGCAGTTCTTC. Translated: CASSLTGRGNLASEQFF.

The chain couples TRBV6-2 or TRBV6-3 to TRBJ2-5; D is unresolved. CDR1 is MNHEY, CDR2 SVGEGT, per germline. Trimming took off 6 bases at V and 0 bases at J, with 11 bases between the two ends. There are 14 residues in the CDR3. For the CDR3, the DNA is TGTGCCAGCAGAACCCGGACGTACCAAGAGACCCAGTACTTC. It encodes CASRTRTYQETQYF.

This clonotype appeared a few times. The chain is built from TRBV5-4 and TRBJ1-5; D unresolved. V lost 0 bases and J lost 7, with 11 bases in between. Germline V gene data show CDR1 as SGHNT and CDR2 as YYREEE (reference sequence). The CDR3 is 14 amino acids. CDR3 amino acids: CASSLGKDGQPQHF. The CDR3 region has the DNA TGTGCCAGCAGCTTGGGCAAAGACGGCCAGCCCCAGCATTTT.

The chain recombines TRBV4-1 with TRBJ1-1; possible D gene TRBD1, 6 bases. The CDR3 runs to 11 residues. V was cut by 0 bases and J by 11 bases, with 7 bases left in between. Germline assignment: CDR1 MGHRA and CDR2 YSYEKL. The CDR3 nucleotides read TGCGCCAGCAGCCAAGACAGGGGCGCTTTCTTT. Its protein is CASSQDRGAFF.

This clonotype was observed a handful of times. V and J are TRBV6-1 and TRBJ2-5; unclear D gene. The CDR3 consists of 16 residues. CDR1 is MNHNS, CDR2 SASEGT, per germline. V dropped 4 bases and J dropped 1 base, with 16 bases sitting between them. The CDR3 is CASSGAIEEFQETQYF. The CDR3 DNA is TGTGCCAGCAGTGGAGCTATAGAGGAGTTCCAAGAGACCCAGTACTTC.

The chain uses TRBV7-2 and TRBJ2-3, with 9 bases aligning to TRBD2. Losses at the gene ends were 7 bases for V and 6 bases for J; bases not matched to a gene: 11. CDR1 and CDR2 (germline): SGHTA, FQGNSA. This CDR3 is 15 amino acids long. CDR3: CASIPSGLAADTQYF. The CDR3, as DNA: TGTGCCAGCATCCCCTCGGGACTAGCCGCTGATACGCAGTATTTT.